The 26 T cell receptor beta chains reported below all come from one sample, sequenced in a study of blood T cells in healthy people across ages. Primers used in a second PCR of about 6 to 12 cycles were a sample-barcoded 5' primer and a J-beta primer mix. TCRdb fed the 5' RACE reads into MiXCR, producing one record per CDR3 protein. The data contain approximately 670,000 distinct CDR3 sequences, roughly 41% of them singletons. Sequencing used blood. Receptors originate from an elderly man in good health.

This chain connects TRBV9 to TRBJ2-5; D could derive from TRBD1 or TRBD2 (5 bases each). The CDR3 spans 12 residues. V was trimmed by 0 bases and J by 10 bases, leaving 10 bases between them. The V gene's germline CDR1 is SGDLS and CDR2 YYNGEE. The CDR3 region has the DNA TGTGCCAGCAGCGTAGGTTTGGGGGACCAGTACTTC. This encodes CASSVGLGDQYF.

The rearrangement links TRBV7-2 to TRBJ2-5; no firm D call. This CDR3 is built from 15 residues. Per germline, CDR1 SGHTA and CDR2 FQGNSA. V lost 5 bases, J lost 1 base, and 14 bases lay in between. The CDR3 DNA is TGTGCCAGCAGCAGTTACAATATTCGCCAAGAGACCCAGTACTTC. Translated: CASSSYNIRQETQYF.

This clonotype was recorded only once. The chain links TRBV20-1 to TRBJ2-1; D is possibly TRBD1 or TRBD2 (5 bases each). The CDR3 length is 14 residues. CDR1 is DFQATT, CDR2 SNEGSKA, per germline (reference sequence). Trimming pared 6 bases from V and 1 base from J, leaving 13 bases between. CDR3 protein: CSALGRESYNEQFF. The CDR3 coding sequence is TGCAGTGCACTGGGACGGGAATCCTACAATGAGCAGTTCTTC.

The rearrangement joins TRBV20-1 to TRBJ1-2; D is undetermined. The length of the CDR3 is 16 residues. The V gene's germline CDR1 is DFQATT and CDR2 SNEGSKA (reference sequence). Trimming removed 6 bases at V and 0 bases at J, with 20 bases between. CDR3: CSALSASPSSNYGYTF. CDR3 nucleotide sequence: TGCAGTGCCCTTTCGGCTTCTCCCTCATCTAACTATGGCTACACCTTC.

The rearrangement uses TRBV18 and TRBJ1-3; 7 bases are shared with TRBD1. The CDR3 is made up of 16 amino acids. Germline CDR1 and CDR2: KGHSH and LQKENI. Trimming removed 4 bases from V and 1 base from J; junction bases left unmatched: 7. CDR3 nucleotides: TGTGCCAGCTCACTCTCCCCGGGACAGTCTGGAAACACCATATATTTT. It specifies CASSLSPGQSGNTIYF.

V and J are TRBV5-1 and TRBJ2-5; a possible D gene is TRBD1 (6 bases). V lost 4 bases and J lost 2, with 15 bases in between. This CDR3 contains 15 residues. Germline V gene lookup returns CDR1 SGHRS and CDR2 YFSETQ. The CDR3 DNA follows: TGCGCCAGCAGCCCTGGCGGACAGCCGCAAGAGACCCAGTACTTC. Protein product: CASSPGGQPQETQYF.

This chain joins TRBV10-3 and TRBJ1-6; 9 positions match TRBD1. The ends lost 6 bases at V and 7 bases at J; junction bases unmatched: 1. The CDR3 runs 13 residues. The V gene's germline CDR1 is ENHRY and CDR2 SYGVKD. The CDR3 loop is CAISDRGNSPLHF. The CDR3 bases are TGTGCCATCAGCGACAGGGGGAATTCACCCCTCCACTTT.

This chain joins TRBV6-2 or TRBV6-3 and TRBJ2-5; TRBD2 matches 8 bases. The germline V gene has CDR1 MNHEY and CDR2 SVGEGT. This CDR3 contains 17 residues. The V gene end was trimmed by 6 bases and the J gene end by 2 bases; junction bases not matched to a gene: 14. CDR3 residues: CASSLGTSGGYQETQYF. CDR3 DNA sequence: TGTGCCAGCAGCCTGGGGACTAGTGGGGGGTATCAAGAGACCCAGTACTTC.

The chain carries TRBV3-1 and TRBJ2-5, with TRBD2 identical over 9 bases. V dropped 0 bases and J dropped 1; count of bases not matched to a gene: 0. Germline loops: CDR1 LGHDT, CDR2 YNNKEL (reference sequence). The CDR3 extends over 15 amino acids. The CDR3 is CASSQEGLAQETQYF. DNA of the CDR3: TGTGCCAGCAGCCAAGAGGGACTAGCCCAAGAGACCCAGTACTTC.

The V gene is TRBV24-1, the J gene TRBJ2-1; 11 nucleotides agree with TRBD2. The CDR3 consists of 16 residues. After removal of 0 bases from V and 7 bases from J, the junction contained 4 bases not matched to a gene. CDR1 and CDR2 (germline): KGHDR, SFDVKD. The CDR3 spells CATSDLRTSGRNEQFF. CDR3 nucleotide sequence: TGTGCCACCAGTGATTTGCGTACTAGCGGGAGAAATGAGCAGTTCTTC.

This clonotype was detected a few times. The chain joins TRBV5-1 to TRBJ2-5, with TRBD2 matching 9 bases. V gave up 4 bases and J gave up 5 bases; unmatched junction bases: 9. The CDR3 consists of 15 residues. Germline CDR1 is SGHRS and CDR2 is YFSETQ. DNA of the CDR3: TGCGCCAGCAGCCTTAGCGGGAGACTACAGGAGACCCAGTACTTC. This codes for CASSLSGRLQETQYF.

The sample holds many counts of this clonotype. The chain has TRBV11-3 and TRBJ2-1; 15 bases line up with TRBD2. The junction had 11 bases not matched to a gene; V was cut back by 5 bases and J by 12 bases. Germline CDR1 reads SGHNT; CDR2 reads YENEEA. This CDR3 is 16 amino acids long. Here the CDR3 reads CASSGQGLAGGEVQFF. The CDR3 DNA reads TGTGCCAGCAGCGGACAAGGACTAGCGGGGGGGGAGGTGCAGTTCTTC. The variable domain in full, completed from reference TRBV11-3 and TRBJ2-1, reads EAGVVQSPRYKIIEKKQPVAFWCNPISGHNTLYWYLQNLGQGPELLIRYENEEAVDDSQLPKDRFSAERLKGVDSTLKIQPAELGDSAVYLCASSGQGLAGGEVQFFGPGTRLTVL.

The CDR3 sequence: CSASPWGQGSNQPQHF. The CDR3 DNA sequence: TGCAGTGCTAGTCCGTGGGGTCAGGGTAGCAATCAGCCCCAGCATTTT. This rearrangement joins TRBV20-1 to TRBJ1-5; TRBD1 is a possible D gene (5 bases). Germline values: CDR1 DFQATT, CDR2 SNEGSKA (reference sequence). The V and J ends lost 3 bases and 0 bases respectively, with 15 bases between them. The CDR3 length is 16 residues.

On this clonotype itself: Germline is not matched at one junction end, which may reflect a read error. This chain uses TRBV7-7 with TRBJ2-1; D is possibly TRBD1 or TRBD2 (7 bases each). CDR3 length: 15 amino acids. Germline CDR1 reads SSHAT; CDR2 reads FNYEAQ (reference sequence). The DNA for the CDR3 is TGTGCTAGCAGTTACTACAGGGGAGGGACCAATGAGCAGTTCTTC. Translating gives CASSYYRGGTNEQFF.

The rearrangement joins TRBV7-2 to TRBJ1-1; D perhaps matches TRBD1 (5 bases). The V end lost 3 bases, the J end lost 3 bases, and 8 bases lay between the germline ends. CDR3 length: 13 amino acids. Germline CDR1 SGHTA, CDR2 FQGNSA. The CDR3 reads CASSLSGYTEAFF. The CDR3 DNA follows: TGTGCCAGCAGCTTGTCAGGGTACACTGAAGCTTTCTTT.

The chain is built from TRBV2 and TRBJ2-5; the match to TRBD2 covers 8 bases. The J segment lost 2 bases and the V segment lost 4 bases, leaving 3 bases of the junction unmatched. Germline V gives CDR1 SNHLY, CDR2 FYNNEI. This CDR3 is 14 amino acids long. The DNA for the CDR3 is TGTGCCAGCAGTGGTAGCGGGATTCAAGAGACCCAGTACTTC. Translated: CASSGSGIQETQYF.

This clonotype was seen a handful of times. This CDR3 reads CATSDPGQASTDTQYF. CDR3 coding DNA: TGTGCCACCAGTGACCCGGGACAGGCTTCCACAGATACGCAGTATTTT. The chain uses TRBV24-1 and TRBJ2-3; 8 positions agree with TRBD1. CDR1 is KGHDR and CDR2 is SFDVKD in the germline V gene. V shed 4 bases, J shed 2 bases, and the junction held 7 bases outside the gene matches. The CDR3 length is 16 residues.

The rearrangement links TRBV5-1 to TRBJ1-1; no firm D call. The length of the CDR3 is 13 residues. Trimming removed 4 bases from V and 6 bases from J, with 13 bases in between. Germline CDR1 reads SGHRS; CDR2 reads YFSETQ. Here the CDR3 reads CASSVSEGAEAFF. The CDR3, as DNA: TGCGCCAGCAGCGTTTCGGAGGGAGCTGAAGCTTTCTTT.

The V and J genes are TRBV7-6 and TRBJ2-5, with a possible D match to TRBD2 (6 bases). V lost 2 bases to trimming and J lost 5 bases, with 12 bases between them. The germline V gene has CDR1 SGHVS and CDR2 FNYEAQ. This CDR3 is 14 amino acids long. The DNA for the CDR3 is TGTGCCAGCAGCTTACAGCCAGGAGGGGAGACCCAGTACTTC. It is translated as CASSLQPGGETQYF. Variable domain in full (rest from reference TRBV7-6 and TRBJ2-5): GAGVSQSPRYKVTKRGQDVALRCDPISGHVSLYWYRQALGQGPEFLTYFNYEAQQDKSGLPNDRFSAERPEGSISTLTIQRTEQRDSAMYRCASSLQPGGETQYFGPGTRLLVL.

The chain joins TRBV5-1 to TRBJ1-1; D gene unclear. Germline V gene data show CDR1 as SGHRS and CDR2 as YFSETQ. The CDR3 is 12 residues long. V lost 4 bases and J lost 2, with 6 bases in between. This CDR3 reads CASSPDNTEAFF. The CDR3 DNA reads as TGCGCCAGCAGCCCCGATAACACTGAAGCTTTCTTT.

J is TRBJ2-7 and V is TRBV27, with 8 nucleotides matching TRBD1. From germline, CDR1 is MNHEY and CDR2 SMNVEV (reference sequence). The CDR3 is 15 residues long. V shed 4 bases and J 2 bases; nucleotides not matched to a gene: 7. CDR3 loop: CASSWEGTGPYEQYF. DNA for the CDR3: TGTGCCAGCAGTTGGGAAGGGACAGGTCCCTACGAGCAGTACTTC.

V gene TRBV6-5 combines with J gene TRBJ1-2, with D unresolved. This CDR3 is 13 amino acids long. The V gene lost 6 bases and the J gene lost 7 bases, with 15 bases spanning the gap. Per the germline V gene, CDR1 is MNHEY and CDR2 is SVGAGI. CDR3 nucleotides: TGTGCCAGCAGGTTGGGCTACGGCGCTGGCTACACCTTC. Its translation: CASRLGYGAGYTF.

Only a few counts were recorded for this clonotype. V gene TRBV2 combines with J gene TRBJ2-5; 10 bases fit TRBD2. This CDR3 has 15 residues. With 2 bases clipped from V and 11 bases from J, the junction kept 11 bases outside the gene matches. Germline-derived CDR1 and CDR2 are SNHLY and FYNNEI. CDR3 in DNA: TGTGCCAGCAGTGAATCGGCTAGCGGGAGCGATGAGCAGTACTTC. It translates to CASSESASGSDEQYF.

The rearrangement joins TRBV3-1 to TRBJ1-1; 7 nucleotides line up with TRBD1. CDR3 length: 14 residues. Trimming removed 4 bases from V and 4 bases from J; junction bases left unmatched: 6. Germline assignment: CDR1 LGHDT and CDR2 YNNKEL (reference sequence). The CDR3 coding sequence is TGTGCCAGCAGCCTATCAGGGGGGGTCACTGAAGCTTTCTTT. Encoded protein: CASSLSGGVTEAFF.

The chain uses TRBV6-2 or TRBV6-3 and TRBJ1-2; the D gene is possibly TRBD1 (5 bases). CDR3 size: 12 residues. The germline gives CDR1 MNHEY, CDR2 SVGEGT. V dropped 7 bases and J dropped 7 bases, with 13 bases sitting between them. The CDR3: CASTTGGAGYTF. CDR3 bases: TGTGCCAGCACCACGGGGGGAGCTGGCTACACCTTC.

This clonotype was seen a few times. The J gene is TRBJ2-3, the V gene TRBV4-2; possibly TRBD2 for D (5 bases). This CDR3 spans 17 amino acids. The germline V gene has CDR1 LGHNA and CDR2 YNFKEQ. V lost 0 bases and J 0 bases, leaving 13 bases between the germline ends. CDR3 region: CASSQDGYGDSTDTQYF. CDR3 coding DNA: TGTGCCAGCAGCCAAGATGGGTACGGGGATAGCACAGATACGCAGTATTTT.